This T cell receptor (beta chain) was retrieved from a study of OX40 agonist ivuxolimab in advanced cancers. Broader study findings: Averaging showed that CD8+ T cells had more expanded clones than CD4+ did. Partial responders at 0.1-3.0 mg/kg had among the lowest clonal expansion.

TCRdb keeps only in-frame clones here, not all; method: immunoSEQ multiplex PCR. The sample holds about 98,000 clones; around 90% are singletons and the top ten take approximately 0.54%. There are a few counts of this clone. No antigen is known for it. The investigators sampled blood at baseline, at cycle 4 day 1, and at cycle 7 day 1. The material sequenced was CD4+ or CD8+ T cells sorted from blood, taken in a trial of the OX40 agonist ivuxolimab. This receptor was obtained from an adult with an advanced solid tumor such as melanoma, head and neck, liver or kidney cancer.

The DNA for the CDR3 is TGTGCCAGCAGCTCCCGGAGTAGCGGGGGGCAAGAGACCCAGTACTTC. Its protein is CASSSRSSGGQETQYF. This chain links TRBV5-4 with TRBJ2-5; TRBD2 agrees at 10 bases. Germline V CDR1 and CDR2: SGHNT, YYREEE (reference sequence). The CDR3 contains 16 residues. V dropped 3 bases and J dropped 2; count of bases not matched to a gene: 7.